This TCR beta chain derives from a study of shared clonotypes between healthy human individuals. General study findings and limits: Read depth was anticipated to influence clonotype sharing among donors. Shared clonotypes across all four donors exceeded non-shared ones in generation probability.

CDR3 length equals 15 residues. Per germline, CDR1 MDHEN and CDR2 SYDVKM. V was trimmed by 7 bases and J by 0 bases, leaving 16 bases between them. The data were produced by immunoSEQ multiplex PCR, yet TCRdb's version contains in-frame clones alone and is incomplete. Here the sample spans some 500,000 clones, 90% to 97% being singletons. A word on this clone: Its antigen is undetermined.

Sequencing was carried out using naive CD4+ T cells sorted from blood. Subset defined: CD45RA+ positively selected. The J gene is TRBJ2-7, the V gene TRBV28; D possibly uses TRBD1 or TRBD2 (5 bases each). This clonotype was obtained from a woman aged 30 to 39 in good health. CDR3 sequence (DNA): TGTGCCAGCACCGATTCCGGGGCAAGCTCCTACGAGCAGTACTTC. The encoded protein is CASTDSGASSYEQYF.